Reported below is one T cell receptor (beta chain). This sample was included in a study of blood T cell repertoires in COVID-19. Sequencing used immunoSEQ multiplex PCR; TCRdb keeps in-frame clones, though not all of them. The sample shows 85,000 to 130,000 clones, about 89% of them seen only once. Germline CDR1 and CDR2: MNHNS and SASEGT. Germline trimming cut 4 bases from V and 3 bases from J; bases unmatched to any gene: 15. The CDR3 loop spans 19 amino acids. The sample comprised peripheral blood. This sequence originates from a human donor in a cohort sampled during active COVID-19. This chain connects TRBV6-1 to TRBJ2-1; 10 bases fit TRBD2. The CDR3 region has the DNA TGTGCCAGCAGTGGCACTAGCGGGACTGGCCAGAGTGTCTACAATGAGCAGTTCTTC. The encoded protein is CASSGTSGTGQSVYNEQFF.